This TCR beta chain was identified during a study of shared clonotypes between healthy human individuals. Every donor, a Caucasian adult, lived in Nashville, Tennessee. Sorted-subset replicate PCRs used about 180 ng DNA, some 30,000 T cell genomes. Only in-frame clones appear in the TCRdb table, and some are missing; sequencing was by immunoSEQ multiplex PCR. Of 1 million to 1.3 million clones in the sample, around 78% were seen once. Germline V lookup: CDR1 SGHNT, CDR2 YYREEE (reference sequence). V was cut by 3 bases and J by 1 base, with 11 bases left in between. This CDR3 contains 16 residues. The sequencing input was memory CD4+ T cells from PBMCs. Subset in this sample: CD45RA-negative fraction. The sequence was collected from a man in his late teens or twenties in good health. Some clones in this sample may be carry-over from other donors' samples. V is TRBV5-4 and J is TRBJ2-6; D is unclear. CDR3 coding DNA: TGTGCCAGCAGCTCCACAACCCATTCTGGGGCCAACGTCCTGACTTTC. It translates to CASSSTTHSGANVLTF.